This T cell receptor beta chain came from a study of blood T cells in healthy people across ages. Study-level findings and limits: Measured against age, TCR beta diversity per million T cells decreased in a roughly linear manner.

This clonotype was seen a few times. Antigen specificity is unknown. A minimum of 7 million PBMCs was isolated per sample. Germline V gives CDR1 KGHSH, CDR2 LQKENI. This CDR3 comprises 14 residues. The V end was cut by 3 bases, the J end by 8 bases, with 16 bases between. The authors ran a second PCR of about 6 to 11 cycles using a sample-barcoded 5' primer and a J-beta primer mix. Per sample, CDR3-containing paired-end reads numbered at least 3 million. TCRdb itself ran the 5' RACE reads through MiXCR, one entry per CDR3 protein. The sample has fewer than 900,000 distinct CDR3 sequences, about 42% seen once.

The chain combines TRBV18 with TRBJ1-2; D gene uncertain. The sequencing input was blood. This TCR derives from a woman aged 55 to 70 in good health. CDR3 sequence (DNA): TGTGCCAGCTCACCCTCGGACGTGATGGGAGGCTACACCTTC. Protein product: CASSPSDVMGGYTF.